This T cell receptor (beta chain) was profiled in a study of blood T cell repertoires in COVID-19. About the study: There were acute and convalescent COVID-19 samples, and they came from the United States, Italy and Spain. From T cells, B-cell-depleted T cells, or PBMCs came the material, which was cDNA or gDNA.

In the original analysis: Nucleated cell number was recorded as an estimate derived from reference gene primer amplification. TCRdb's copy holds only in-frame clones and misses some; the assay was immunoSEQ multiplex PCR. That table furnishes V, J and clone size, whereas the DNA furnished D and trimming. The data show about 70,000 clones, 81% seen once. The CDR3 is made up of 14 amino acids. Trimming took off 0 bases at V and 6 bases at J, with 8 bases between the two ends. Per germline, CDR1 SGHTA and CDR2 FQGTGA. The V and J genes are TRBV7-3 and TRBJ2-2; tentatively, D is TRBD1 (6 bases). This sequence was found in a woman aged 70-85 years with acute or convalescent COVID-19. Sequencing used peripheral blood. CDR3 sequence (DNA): TGTGCCAGCAGCTTAACGGGACAAGCCGGGGAGCTGTTTTTT. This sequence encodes CASSLTGQAGELFF.